One and the same sample provided the 3 T cell receptor beta chains below, sequenced in a study of blood T cell repertoires in COVID-19 (dated by TCRdb to about 2020). To prepare the library, the immunoSEQ multiplex PCR assay was applied. What TCRdb holds here is the immuneACCESS table cut down to in-frame rearrangements. Part of the clones is not present; checked against another copy, under half of the missing clones reflect an unresolved V gene, and the others are unexplained. The sample data list 120,000 to 150,000 clones, and approximately 85% of these were observed just once. More than 7.5% of the sample is held by the ten biggest clonotypes. Sequenced sample: peripheral blood. The source of these receptors is a woman aged 60-75 years with COVID-19, enrolled during active disease.

This sequence joins TRBV18 and TRBJ2-7; 8 bases fit TRBD2. V trimming: 3 bases; J trimming: 5 bases; junction bases outside the gene matches: 9. The germline V gene encodes CDR1 KGHSH and CDR2 LQKENI. The CDR3 spans 15 residues. The CDR3 coding sequence is TGTGCCAGCTCACCCCGTATGGGTAGCGGGGACGAGCAGTACTTC. It encodes CASSPRMGSGDEQYF.

The gene calls are TRBV7-3 and TRBJ2-5; D remains ambiguous. CDR1 and CDR2 (germline): SGHTA, FQGTGA. V shed 5 bases and J shed 5 bases, with 12 bases lying between them. The CDR3 length is 13 residues. CDR3 protein: CASSPSVGETQYF. CDR3 sequence (DNA): TGTGCCAGCAGCCCAAGTGTCGGGGAGACCCAGTACTTC.

The J gene is TRBJ1-1, the V gene TRBV5-1, with D possibly being TRBD1 (6 bases). The CDR3 loop spans 19 amino acids. Trimming removed 0 bases at V and 0 bases at J, with 21 bases between. CDR1 and CDR2 (germline): SGHRS, YFSETQ. CDR3 DNA sequence: TGCGCCAGCAGCTTGGGGTTCGCCGGGACAACCACTATGAACACTGAAGCTTTCTTT. Its protein is CASSLGFAGTTTMNTEAFF.